This T cell receptor beta chain was sequenced in a study of identical twins. Study results and limitations: A lower insertion count was a feature of abundant cord blood beta clonotypes, with no such feature in memory repertoires. Weaker excess sharing between twins was seen in beta out-of-frame sequences. Models underestimated out-of-frame TCR alpha sharing in monozygotic twins.

Only healthy Caucasians were included as donors. A word on this clonotype: Antigen: not known.

There are 16 residues in the CDR3. Germline assignment: CDR1 LNHDA and CDR2 SQIVND (reference sequence). Trimming removed 6 bases from V and 8 bases from J; junction bases left unmatched: 17. Via MiXCR, TCRdb re-called the 5' RACE reads, giving one row per CDR3 protein. The table shows over 550,000 distinct CDR3 sequences, with just over 7% occurring only once. Another study also made use of these data, one on yellow fever vaccine responses in identical twins.

This chain links TRBV19 with TRBJ2-3, with 7 bases lining up with TRBD1. Sequencing input: PBMCs. This clonotype was sampled from a woman between 18 and 29 years old in good health. The CDR3 reads CASSPRQGRESVTQYF. Written as DNA, the CDR3 is TGTGCCAGTAGCCCACGACAGGGCAGGGAGTCAGTTACGCAGTATTTT.